The sequence of this T cell receptor beta chain was determined in a study of Tregs in tolerant kidney transplant recipients (dated by TCRdb to between 2018 and 2021). Notes on the research overall: The study used TCRbeta sequencing to identify donor-specific regulatory T cells before combined kidney and bone marrow transplantation, then tracked those cells after transplant. In a few healthy controls, several methods of expanding Tregs specific for an allogeneic donor were compared by TCRbeta repertoire sequencing. The paper's findings and limits, for the study overall: Because only a small number of patients were included, the study had limitations, and the results will need to be validated in larger populations as well as under other immunosuppression protocols. Biological reproducibility was not directly assessed, although technical replication error appeared to be minimal. Expanding Tregs with activated donor B cells appeared to identify the most biologically relevant and donor-specific TCRbeta repertoire.

For TCRbeta CDR3 sequencing, genomic DNA from the sorted cells was extracted using the QIAGEN DNeasy Blood and Tissue Kit. Through immunoSEQ, high-throughput TCRbeta CDR3 sequencing was done commercially, including PCR amplification with internal controls and bias correction. For the original study's pipeline: A unique productive TCRbeta sequence was defined by the CDR3 nucleotide sequence when primers matched, and otherwise by the CDR3 amino acid sequence together with the Vbeta and Jbeta genes. To correct sorting error, sequences shared between sorted populations at a frequency ratio of 2:1 or less were removed; the rest were assigned to the higher population. A sequence was defined as donor-reactive if the sequence was expanded at least 5-fold in CFSE-low cells compared with unstimulated cells and had a frequency of at least 0.01% in CFSE-low cells. Repertoire divergence was quantified by Jensen-Shannon divergence calculated from the top 100 TCRbeta sequences ranked by frequency. For samples with multiple sequencing runs, sorting error was corrected in each run separately before the runs were combined. As stored in TCRdb, this immuneACCESS dataset retains in-frame rearrangements with V and J assigned. A fraction of the clones does not appear; measured against another copy, unresolved V genes explain less than half of the discrepancy, and the remainder lacks a known reason. V, J and clone size were drawn from that table, and D and trimming were deduced from the DNA. The sample table holds around 50,000 clones, of which about 83% were seen once. The top ten constitute 4.5% to 6.5% of the sample.

A note on this clone: Its antigen specificity is not known. Per-nucleotide qualities are absent, and no much larger clonotype sits a single base away.

Unstimulated Tregs (CD4+CD25+CD127-), CD4+ non-Tregs (CD4+CD25-), CD4 and CD8 cells were FACS-sorted from thawed PBMCs. Healthy control blood came either as purchased buffy coats or from healthy volunteers. Healthy control blood was separated into PBMCs by Ficoll density gradient and cryopreserved, and patient PBMCs were collected both before and after transplant. The germline V gene encodes CDR1 SGHRS and CDR2 YFSETQ. V is cut back by 0 bases and J by 3 bases, with 6 bases in the junction unmatched. The CDR3 numbers 15 residues from cysteine through phenylalanine. Of the read, only the CDR3 DNA is kept; its 45 bases are in frame from base 1.

The clonotype originates from a human donor in good health. The sequencing input was CD4+ T cells from blood. The V gene is TRBV5-1 and the J gene is TRBJ2-7; TRBD2 matches 7 bases in the middle. CDR3 region: CASSLDGTTIYEQYF. In nucleotides, the sequence is TGCGCCAGCAGCTTGGACGGGACTACGATCTACGAGCAGTACTTC.